This T cell receptor (beta chain) was captured in a study of OX40 agonist ivuxolimab in advanced cancers. Study in general: A male proportion of about 80% was recorded, with mean age around 60 years and range 23 to 79. Study outcomes and limitations: Both CD4+ and CD8+ T cell populations in blood had undergone clonal expansion by week 6 at 0.1 to 3.0 mg/kg. Antigen specificity was not determined for the expanded peripheral T cells.

The V gene's germline CDR1 is SGHAT and CDR2 FQNNGV. The V and J ends lost 2 bases and 2 bases, in that order; junction bases with no gene match: 5. The CDR3 extends over 15 amino acids. At baseline, cycle 4 day 1, and cycle 7 day 1, blood was sampled. Only in-frame clones appear in the TCRdb table, and some are missing; sequencing was by immunoSEQ multiplex PCR. The repertoire holds 65,000 to 90,000 clones, with 80% to 95% as singletons. Points on this clone: Its antigen is not known.

V gene TRBV11-2 combines with J gene TRBJ2-5, with 7 bases fitting TRBD1. The receptor was derived from an adult with an advanced solid tumor such as melanoma, head and neck, liver or kidney cancer. The starting material was CD4+ or CD8+ T cells sorted from blood, obtained in a trial of the OX40 agonist ivuxolimab. The CDR3 region has the DNA TGTGCCAGCAGCTTAAGGTTCAGGGGGCAAGAGACCCAGTACTTC. Amino acid sequence: CASSLRFRGQETQYF.